The clone carrying this TCR beta chain has a count of ten or more. Antigen specificity is unknown. The sample is drawn from a study of T cells in Graves' hyperthyroidism and ophthalmopathy. RNA transcripts served as the template for amplifying TCR beta CDR3 regions. First-round RT-PCR targeting the TCR CDR3 was performed with the HTBI primer set. Each CDR3 protein is one row after TCRdb ran MiXCR on the multiplex PCR reads. The table includes about 560,000 distinct CDR3 sequences, 16% detected once. Study-wide points: Ophthalmopathy was told apart from stable hyperthyroidism by a 13 V-J model.

The specimen was blood. This TCR was sampled from a woman aged 18-29 years with Graves' hyperthyroidism.

The CDR3 protein is CASSEASGGAYEQYF. The CDR3 DNA sequence: TGTGCCAGCAGTGAAGCTAGCGGGGGGGCCTACGAGCAGTACTTC. The rearrangement uses TRBV6-1 and TRBJ2-7, with TRBD2 matching over 11 bases. Germline CDR1 reads MNHNS; CDR2 reads SASEGT. The CDR3 totals 15 residues. J gave up 2 bases and V 0 bases, and 0 bases lay outside the gene matches.